This TCR beta chain was sequenced during a study of human thymus T cells. Germline V gene data show CDR1 as MGHRA and CDR2 as YSYEKL. CDR3 length: 17 residues. Trimming stripped 0 bases from V and 6 bases from J, with 18 bases between. Produced via immunoSEQ multiplex PCR; TCRdb's table is partial and in-frame only. The sample carries about 130,000 clones, around 94% recorded once. Corrective cardiac surgery supplied the resected thymus tissue. This TCR was recovered from a boy under two years old with a congenital heart defect but otherwise immunologically healthy. V and J are TRBV4-1 and TRBJ2-1; the D is unclear. The sample taken for sequencing was thymus tissue. This chain's CDR3 is CASSQDLSPKRINEQFF. The CDR3 DNA sequence: TGCGCCAGCAGCCAAGATTTGTCCCCGAAGAGGATCAATGAGCAGTTCTTC.